This T cell receptor (beta chain) originates from a study of CD4 T cells in relation to SARS-CoV-2 and coronaviruses. The method was immunoSEQ multiplex PCR; TCRdb's version includes in-frame clones alone and lacks a portion of them. The sample consists of tens of thousands of clones, around 89% of them appearing once. The CDR3 has 13 amino acids. The germline V gene encodes CDR1 SGHAT and CDR2 FQNNGV. V gave up 5 bases and J gave up 3 bases, with 10 bases separating them. This sequence originates from an adult with COVID-19. This sequence joins TRBV11-2 and TRBJ2-5; D is possibly TRBD2 (5 bases). Sequenced material: memory CD4+ T cells from PBMCs. CDR3 bases: TGTGCCAGCAGCACCGGGATAGAAGAGACCCAGTACTTC. This sequence encodes CASSTGIEETQYF. The full variable domain, rest sourced from reference TRBV11-2 and TRBJ2-5, is EAGVAQSPRYKIIEKRQSVAFWCNPISGHATLYWYQQILGQGPKLLIQFQNNGVVDDSQLPKDRFSAERLKGVDSTLKIQPAKLEDSAVYLCASSTGIEETQYFGPGTRLLVL.